These 20 T cell receptor beta chains share one sample of origin, sequenced in a study of regulatory T cells in long-lasting Graves disease. Investigators prepared the TCR beta libraries by applying iRepertoire HTBI primers and Arm-PCR of CDR3 regions. Each CDR3 protein gets one entry after TCRdb re-called the multiplex PCR reads with MiXCR. Counted here are about 660,000 distinct CDR3 sequences, approximately 31% occurring once; the ten biggest clones make up under 55%. Specified time point: persistent/refractory GD, antithyroid drugs over 5 years with positive TRAb. PBMCs were the source of the RNA used for TCR sequencing. Specimen: peripheral blood mononuclear cells (PBMCs), collected when the disease was refractory, from a patient treated with antithyroid drugs. The receptors were gathered from a female donor with Graves disease.

This clonotype was seen at least ten times. The V call is TRBV6-1, the J call TRBJ1-6; 7 bases map to TRBD1. Unmatched junction bases numbered 14, after V lost 5 bases and J lost 10 bases. Germline CDR1 is MNHNS and CDR2 is SASEGT. CDR3 length: 16 amino acids. The CDR3 nucleotides are TGTGCCAGCAGTAGGGAGGGGGCGACGGACTGGTCACCCCTCCACTTT. Protein: CASSREGATDWSPLHF.

This clonotype was picked up a small number of times. This chain joins TRBV11-1 and TRBJ1-2; perhaps TRBD1 as D (6 bases). The germline V and J ends were trimmed by 3 bases and 4 bases, with 9 bases remaining between them. The CDR3 totals 13 residues. Germline assignment: CDR1 SGHAT and CDR2 FQDESV (reference sequence). In DNA form, the CDR3 reads TGTGCCAGCAGCTTCCCGGACAGCTATGGCTACACCTTC. It translates to CASSFPDSYGYTF.

The V call is TRBV6-1, the J call TRBJ2-1, with 7 bases identical to TRBD2. The germline gives CDR1 MNHNS, CDR2 SASEGT. CDR3 length: 18 amino acids. After removal of 8 bases from V and 4 bases from J, the junction contained 20 bases not matched to a gene. The CDR3 DNA sequence: TGTGCCAGCGCCGGATCTAGCGGAGAAACCCCAAGGTACAATGAGCAGTTCTTC. It yields the protein CASAGSSGETPRYNEQFF.

J is TRBJ2-5 and V is TRBV28; maybe TRBD2 (6 bases). The CDR3 is 13 residues long. The germline V gene has CDR1 MDHEN and CDR2 SYDVKM. Trimming shortened V by 5 bases and J by 6 bases, and 13 bases separated the two germline ends. This CDR3 reads CASSEAAGQTQYF. CDR3 in DNA: TGTGCCAGCAGTGAAGCGGCGGGGCAGACCCAGTACTTC.

Many counts were recorded for this clonotype. The V gene is TRBV28, the J gene TRBJ1-2, with unresolved D. The CDR3 covers 12 residues. Germline lookup yields CDR1 MDHEN and CDR2 SYDVKM. Trimming took 1 base from V and 7 from J, leaving 7 bases between them. CDR3 DNA sequence: TGTGCCAGCAGTTTATACGGAGGTGGCTACACCTTC. It translates to CASSLYGGGYTF.

Of note for this clonotype: A much larger clone is a single base away; this may be a read error. In DNA form, the CDR3 reads TGTGCCTGCAGTGAGGAGAATAATTCACCCCTCCACTTT. Protein sequence: CACSEENNSPLHF. This chain uses TRBV2 with TRBJ1-6; D is unresolved. This CDR3 is built from 13 residues. The V gene's germline CDR1 is SNHLY and CDR2 FYNNEI.

This clonotype occurred many times. The chain recombines TRBV12-3 or TRBV12-4 with TRBJ1-1; D gene ambiguous. V dropped 4 bases and J dropped 6 bases, with 15 bases sitting between them. CDR3 size: 14 residues. The DNA of the CDR3 is TGTGCCAGCAGTTCTACAGAGAGTGTTGCTGAAGCTTTCTTT. Translated, it gives CASSSTESVAEAFF.

This clonotype was detected ten times or more. The chain couples TRBV2 to TRBJ1-4; no clear D gene. V dropped 7 bases and J dropped 4 bases, with 22 bases sitting between them. Germline V CDR1 and CDR2: SNHLY, FYNNEI. The CDR3 totals 17 residues. CDR3 sequence (DNA): TGTGCCAGCAACCTACCCGTGGACCGTTGGGGTAATGAAAAACTGTTTTTT. Its translation is CASNLPVDRWGNEKLFF.

This clonotype was observed a few times. This chain links TRBV5-1 with TRBJ1-2; TRBD1 aligns across 8 bases. Germline trimming cut 0 bases from V and 4 bases from J; bases unmatched to any gene: 8. CDR3 length: 16 amino acids. The germline V gene encodes CDR1 SGHRS and CDR2 YFSETQ. CDR3 amino acids: CASSLGEDRAGYGYTF. DNA for the CDR3: TGCGCCAGCAGCTTGGGGGAGGACAGGGCCGGCTATGGCTACACCTTC.

The rearrangement joins TRBV7-9 to TRBJ2-2, with 10 nucleotides matching TRBD2. With 5 bases clipped from V and 3 bases from J, the junction kept 6 bases outside the gene matches. The CDR3 has 16 amino acids. Germline V gives CDR1 SEHNR, CDR2 FQNEAQ (reference sequence). CDR3 in DNA: TGTGCCAGCAGCACTGGGACTAGCGTAGACACCGGGGAGCTGTTTTTT. Amino acid sequence: CASSTGTSVDTGELFF.

The gene calls are TRBV6-1 and TRBJ2-5; TRBD2 aligns across 13 bases. This CDR3 region has 14 residues. J lost 4 bases, V lost 7 bases, and 3 bases had no gene match. The germline V gene has CDR1 MNHNS and CDR2 SASEGT. CDR3 protein: CASKLAGGRETQYF. Written as DNA, the CDR3 is TGTGCCAGCAAACTAGCGGGAGGGCGAGAGACCCAGTACTTC.

This clonotype was counted a few times. This sequence joins TRBV12-3 or TRBV12-4 and TRBJ2-5, with D possibly TRBD1 on 6 matching bases. The CDR3 loop spans 16 amino acids. Trimming removed 3 bases at V and 5 bases at J, with 19 bases between. CDR3 residues: CASSLGYSGTTETQYF. CDR3 nucleotide sequence: TGTGCCAGCAGTTTGGGATATTCCGGGACAACGGAGACCCAGTACTTC.

This clonotype appeared a few times. V and J are TRBV6-1 and TRBJ1-1; D call uncertain. The CDR3 totals 12 residues. Germline V CDR1 and CDR2: MNHNS, SASEGT. The V and J ends lost 7 bases and 4 bases respectively, with 10 bases between them. The DNA of the CDR3 is TGTGCCAGCAAGGGAGTGAGCACTGAAGCTTTCTTT. Translation gives CASKGVSTEAFF.

The chain employs TRBV6-1 and TRBJ1-2, with 10 bases matching TRBD1. V shed 8 bases, J shed 7 bases, and the junction held 10 bases outside the gene matches. CDR1 and CDR2 from the germline V gene are MNHNS and SASEGT. This CDR3 region has 14 residues. The CDR3 coding sequence is TGTGCCAGCCTTTCTACCGACAGGGGGCCTGGCTACACCTTC. Protein: CASLSTDRGPGYTF.

This chain joins TRBV6-1 and TRBJ1-2, with 8 bases aligning to TRBD1. V lost 7 bases, J lost 4 bases, and 8 bases stayed unmatched. The CDR3 loop spans 14 amino acids. The germline CDR1 and CDR2 sequences are MNHNS and SASEGT. The CDR3, as DNA: TGTGCCAGCACCGAGACAGGGGTTGGCTATGGCTACACCTTC. Protein product: CASTETGVGYGYTF.

This clonotype was seen repeatedly, ten times or more. The CDR3 spells CASTSDPGSQETQYF. The CDR3 nucleotides read TGTGCCAGCACCTCGGACCCCGGGTCTCAAGAGACCCAGTACTTC. The chain uses TRBV12-3 or TRBV12-4 and TRBJ2-5; D gene uncertain. V was clipped by 7 bases and J by 2 bases, with 17 bases between them. The CDR3 has 15 amino acids.

This clonotype has a handful of counts. CDR3 DNA sequence: TGTGCCAGCAGCCCCTGGACAGGGGGCGAATCAACTAATGAAAAACTGTTTTTT. As protein: CASSPWTGGESTNEKLFF. V usage is TRBV6-1 and J usage is TRBJ1-4; 11 bases are shared with TRBD1. The CDR3 contains 18 residues. Germline V lookup: CDR1 MNHNS, CDR2 SASEGT. The V gene end was trimmed by 6 bases and the J gene end by 0 bases; junction bases not matched to a gene: 9.

This clonotype was seen many times. The V and J genes are TRBV6-9 and TRBJ1-1; TRBD1 agrees at 7 bases. The V gene end was trimmed by 4 bases and the J gene end by 5 bases; junction bases not matched to a gene: 4. The length of the CDR3 is 13 residues. Germline loops: CDR1 MNHGY, CDR2 SVAAGI. The CDR3 DNA follows: TGTGCCAGCAGTTCAGGGGGAAGTACTGAAGCTTTCTTT. Translating gives CASSSGGSTEAFF.

This clonotype was detected a few times. This sequence joins TRBV6-2 or TRBV6-3 and TRBJ1-1; TRBD1 agrees at 8 bases. Per the germline V gene, CDR1 is MNHEY and CDR2 is SVGEGT. Unmatched junction bases numbered 9, after V lost 10 bases and J lost 2 bases. The CDR3 is made up of 14 amino acids. CDR3 residues: CATRSAGGNTEAFF. The CDR3 DNA reads TGTGCCACCCGCAGTGCAGGGGGCAACACTGAAGCTTTCTTT.

This clonotype came up many times. This chain joins TRBV28 and TRBJ1-5; 12 bases are a match to TRBD1. The ends lost 6 bases at V and 0 bases at J; junction bases unmatched: 6. This CDR3 is built from 17 residues. Germline V gives CDR1 MDHEN, CDR2 SYDVKM. DNA of the CDR3: TGTGCCAGCAGGACCGGGACAGGGGGCATTAGCAATCAGCCCCAGCATTTT. It translates to CASRTGTGGISNQPQHF.